The 21 T cell receptor beta chains below come from one sample, sequenced in a study of OX40 agonist ivuxolimab in advanced cancers. Only in-frame clones appear in the TCRdb table, and some are missing; sequencing was by immunoSEQ multiplex PCR. The table shows approximately 110,000 clones, with roughly 92% occurring only once. This material consisted of CD4+ or CD8+ T cells sorted from blood, taken in a trial of the OX40 agonist ivuxolimab. Source of these receptors: an adult with an advanced solid tumor such as melanoma, head and neck, liver or kidney cancer.

The chain combines TRBV28 with TRBJ1-1, with D maybe TRBD1 (5 bases). The CDR3 totals 15 residues. Trimming took off 3 bases at V and 10 bases at J, with 21 bases between the two ends. Germline V gene lookup returns CDR1 MDHEN and CDR2 SYDVKM. The CDR3 DNA reads TGTGCCAGCAGTTTTCGGGGCGTTGGAGGGCGCGGAGCTTTCTTT. This codes for CASSFRGVGGRGAFF.

This chain uses TRBV9 with TRBJ2-7; possible D gene TRBD1, 5 bases. V dropped 0 bases and J dropped 5 bases, with 18 bases sitting between them. Germline V lookup: CDR1 SGDLS, CDR2 YYNGEE. The length of the CDR3 is 16 residues. The CDR3: CASSVAGQANWDEQYF. The CDR3 nucleotides are TGTGCCAGCAGCGTAGCTGGACAAGCAAATTGGGACGAGCAGTACTTC.

This clone was detected once. J is TRBJ1-4 and V is TRBV7-9; D not resolved. The CDR3 extends over 14 amino acids. Germline V CDR1 and CDR2: SEHNR, FQNEAQ (reference sequence). The germline V and J ends were trimmed by 3 bases and 7 bases, with 12 bases remaining between them. The CDR3 region is CASSLTLVSEKLFF. In DNA, the CDR3 is TGTGCCAGCAGCTTGACGTTAGTGAGTGAAAAACTGTTTTTT.

V is TRBV7-3 and J is TRBJ2-5, with D maybe TRBD2 (6 bases). Between the trimmed V and J ends, which lost 3 bases and 4 bases, there was a span of 18 bases. CDR1 is SGHTA and CDR2 is FQGTGA in the germline V gene. This CDR3 is 16 amino acids long. As DNA, the CDR3 is TGTGCCAGCAGCTTGAGTAGCGGCCCAGAGGGAGAGACCCAGTACTTC. It translates to CASSLSSGPEGETQYF.

The CDR3 spells CASIPTGFGGYTF. For the CDR3, the DNA is TGTGCCAGCATTCCCACAGGGTTTGGTGGCTACACCTTC. V and J are TRBV28 and TRBJ1-2; tentative D call: TRBD1 (6 bases). CDR3 length: 13 amino acids. V lost 7 bases and J lost 7, with 16 bases in between. The germline V gene encodes CDR1 MDHEN and CDR2 SYDVKM.

This clone appeared once. DNA for the CDR3: TGTGCCAGCAGTTCCCGAGCGGAAAGCACAGATACGCAGTATTTT. Translation gives CASSSRAESTDTQYF. V and J are TRBV28 and TRBJ2-3; TRBD2 is a possible D gene (5 bases). CDR1 is MDHEN, CDR2 SYDVKM, per germline. Trimming removed 4 bases at V and 0 bases at J, with 11 bases between. The CDR3 covers 15 residues. Supplemented by reference TRBV28 and TRBJ2-3, the full variable domain reads DVKVTQSSRYLVKRTGEKVFLECVQDMDHENMFWYRQDPGLGLRLIYFSYDVKMKEKGDIPEGYSVSREKKERFSLILESASTNQTSMYLCASSSRAESTDTQYFGPGTRLTVL.

The chain links TRBV19 to TRBJ2-7; 9 bases match TRBD1. V lost 5 bases to trimming and J lost 1 base; unmatched junction nucleotides: 6. Germline CDR1 LNHDA, CDR2 SQIVND (reference sequence). This CDR3 comprises 15 residues. This chain's CDR3 is CASSQEGQGSYEQYF. DNA of the CDR3: TGTGCCAGTAGTCAAGAAGGACAGGGGTCCTACGAGCAGTACTTC.

The chain links TRBV5-1 to TRBJ2-5, with a possible D match to TRBD1 (6 bases). Trimming removed 1 base from V and 4 bases from J, with 11 bases in between. Germline V gene data show CDR1 as SGHRS and CDR2 as YFSETQ. This CDR3 is 14 amino acids long. Here the CDR3 DNA reads TGCGCCAGCAGCTTGACAGGGACGAGAGAGACCCAGTACTTC. Protein product: CASSLTGTRETQYF.

The chain couples TRBV4-3 to TRBJ2-7; 11 bases fit TRBD1. CDR1 is LGHNA, CDR2 YSLEER, per germline. The CDR3 sequence is 14 residues long. V shed 3 bases, J shed 6 bases, and the junction held 4 bases outside the gene matches. The CDR3 sequence: CASSHRTGGREQYF. The CDR3 bases are TGCGCCAGCAGCCATAGGACAGGGGGCCGCGAGCAGTACTTC.

The chain joins TRBV7-3 to TRBJ1-1; 8 nucleotides match TRBD1. Trimming at V came to 3 bases and at J to 3 bases, leaving 3 bases not matched to a gene. The V gene's germline CDR1 is SGHTA and CDR2 FQGTGA. The CDR3 sequence is 14 residues long. The CDR3 spells CASSFTGGDTEAFF. The DNA of the CDR3 is TGTGCCAGCAGCTTCACAGGGGGGGACACTGAAGCTTTCTTT.

The CDR3 reads CASRSNYGYTF. The CDR3 DNA follows: TGTGCCAGCAGATCCAACTATGGCTACACCTTC. The rearrangement links TRBV6-1 to TRBJ1-2; D call uncertain. The CDR3 is 11 residues long. CDR1 and CDR2 (germline): MNHNS, SASEGT. The germline V and J ends were trimmed by 6 bases and 2 bases, with 4 bases remaining between them.

The gene calls are TRBV11-2 and TRBJ2-7; 8 bases map to TRBD2. The junction had 6 bases not matched to a gene; V was cut back by 3 bases and J by 2 bases. CDR1 and CDR2 (germline): SGHAT, FQNNGV. The CDR3 totals 15 residues. CDR3 residues: CASSFHGGGAYEQYF. For the CDR3, the DNA is TGTGCCAGCAGCTTCCACGGGGGGGGAGCCTACGAGCAGTACTTC.

The rearrangement uses TRBV6-1 and TRBJ2-2; 10 bases are shared with TRBD2. Germline values: CDR1 MNHNS, CDR2 SASEGT. This CDR3 spans 16 amino acids. V gave up 1 base and J gave up 6 bases; unmatched junction bases: 5. The CDR3 DNA follows: TGTGCCAGCAGTGAAGGGGTAGCGGGAGGATCCGGGGAGCTGTTTTTT. Its translation is CASSEGVAGGSGELFF.

The rearrangement links TRBV28 to TRBJ2-3; 7 positions agree with TRBD2. Germline V gene sequence: CDR1 MDHEN, CDR2 SYDVKM. This CDR3 spans 14 amino acids. Unmatched junction bases numbered 7, after V lost 6 bases and J lost 4 bases. CDR3 DNA: TGTGCCAGCAGCGAAGCGGGGCGCGCAGATACGCAGTATTTT. This sequence encodes CASSEAGRADTQYF.

The rearrangement uses TRBV7-3 and TRBJ2-3, with D tentatively TRBD2 (5 bases). Germline CDR1 is SGHTA and CDR2 is FQGTGA. The V gene lost 3 bases and the J gene lost 5 bases, with 27 bases spanning the gap. The CDR3 totals 19 residues. CDR3 sequence: CASSFGLARSGTDRDTQYF. DNA for the CDR3: TGTGCCAGCAGCTTCGGGCTAGCCCGATCGGGCACAGATAGAGATACGCAGTATTTT.

This clone was observed once. The chain recombines TRBV4-1 with TRBJ2-4; TRBD2 might be the D (6 bases). Germline CDR1 reads MGHRA; CDR2 reads YSYEKL. Trimming removed 1 base from V and 3 bases from J, with 22 bases in between. The CDR3 sequence is 19 residues long. CDR3 nucleotide sequence: TGCGCCAGCAGCCAAGGGGGGGTTGGAACGCGACAATACAAAAACATTCAGTACTTC. Its translation is CASSQGGVGTRQYKNIQYF.

The sample holds one count of this clone. The rearrangement uses TRBV18 and TRBJ2-7, with 14 bases matching TRBD2. Germline V CDR1 and CDR2: KGHSH, LQKENI. With V trimmed by 6 bases and J by 6 bases, 7 bases remained unmatched. CDR3 size: 15 residues. This CDR3 reads CASSLGTSGRSEQYF. As DNA, the CDR3 is TGTGCCAGCTCCCTCGGGACTAGCGGGAGAAGCGAGCAGTACTTC.

V is TRBV5-1 and J is TRBJ2-1; tentative D call: TRBD2 (5 bases). CDR1 and CDR2 (germline): SGHRS, YFSETQ. Trimming removed 1 base at V and 0 bases at J, with 8 bases between. The CDR3 is 15 residues long. The CDR3 DNA is TGCGCCAGCAGCTTGACGGCGGGCTCCTACAATGAGCAGTTCTTC. Its protein is CASSLTAGSYNEQFF.

This chain connects TRBV7-3 to TRBJ2-1; D may be TRBD2 (5 bases). The V end was cut by 5 bases, the J end by 6 bases, with 17 bases between. The germline CDR1 and CDR2 sequences are SGHTA and FQGTGA. The CDR3 runs 15 residues. The CDR3 region is CASSPAWTDSNEQFF. Written as DNA, the CDR3 is TGTGCCAGCAGCCCAGCCTGGACTGACTCCAATGAGCAGTTCTTC.

The rearrangement links TRBV28 to TRBJ2-1, with 11 bases fitting TRBD2. Germline V gene data show CDR1 as MDHEN and CDR2 as SYDVKM. This CDR3 contains 16 residues. V lost 5 bases, J lost 5 bases, and 8 bases stayed unmatched. The CDR3 reads CASSALLAGVHNEQFF. CDR3 in DNA: TGTGCCAGCAGTGCCTTACTAGCGGGAGTACACAATGAGCAGTTCTTC. The whole variable domain, filled in from reference TRBV28 and TRBJ2-1, reads DVKVTQSSRYLVKRTGEKVFLECVQDMDHENMFWYRQDPGLGLRLIYFSYDVKMKEKGDIPEGYSVSREKKERFSLILESASTNQTSMYLCASSALLAGVHNEQFFGPGTRLTVL.

The genes are TRBV28 and TRBJ2-3, with D possibly matching TRBD1 (5 bases). The CDR3 sequence is 13 residues long. Germline CDR1 and CDR2: MDHEN and SYDVKM. V gave up 7 bases and J gave up 2 bases, with 10 bases separating them. The DNA of the CDR3 is TGTGCCAGCAAGGACACCCCCACAGATACGCAGTATTTT. It yields the protein CASKDTPTDTQYF.